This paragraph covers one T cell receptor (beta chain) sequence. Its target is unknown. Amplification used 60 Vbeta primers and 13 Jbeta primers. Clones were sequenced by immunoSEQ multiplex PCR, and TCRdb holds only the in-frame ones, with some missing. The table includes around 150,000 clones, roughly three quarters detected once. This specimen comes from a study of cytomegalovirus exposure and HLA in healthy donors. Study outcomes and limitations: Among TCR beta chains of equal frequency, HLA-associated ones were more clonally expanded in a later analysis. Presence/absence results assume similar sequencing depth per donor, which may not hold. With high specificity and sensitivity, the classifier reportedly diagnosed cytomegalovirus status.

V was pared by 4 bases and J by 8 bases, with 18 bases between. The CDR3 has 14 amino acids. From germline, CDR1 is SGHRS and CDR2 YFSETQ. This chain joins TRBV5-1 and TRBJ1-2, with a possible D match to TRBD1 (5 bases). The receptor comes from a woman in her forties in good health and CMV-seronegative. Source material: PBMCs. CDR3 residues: CASSQAGGNGGYTF. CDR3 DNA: TGCGCCAGCAGCCAAGCCGGGGGGAACGGGGGCTACACCTTC. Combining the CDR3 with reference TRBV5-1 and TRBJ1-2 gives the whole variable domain KAGVTQTPRYLIKTRGQQVTLSCSPISGHRSVSWYQQTPGQGLQFLFEYFSETQRNKGNFPGRFSGRQFSNSRSEMNVSTLELGDSALYLCASSQAGGNGGYTFGSGTRLTVV.